This TCR beta chain comes out of a study of T cells after yellow fever vaccination. General observations from the study: Abundant clonotypes from the bulk population could have been carried over as contaminants into FACS-sorted repertoires. Clonotype sharing between CD4 and CD8 compartments was small. Secondary responses were weaker yet peaked faster, day 5 versus 15.

Trimming removed 0 bases from V and 1 base from J; junction bases left unmatched: 7. The CDR3 loop spans 17 amino acids. Germline V CDR1 and CDR2: SGDLS, YYNGEE. TCRdb re-analysed the 5' RACE reads in MiXCR, keeping a single row per CDR3 protein. This table has 250,000 to 400,000 distinct CDR3 sequences, roughly 3.9% appearing once. This clonotype was seen only a few times. The antigen is undetermined. The receptor comes from a man in his late teens or twenties who received the YFV17D yellow fever vaccine. The chain couples TRBV9 to TRBJ1-2, with 9 bases matching TRBD1. This specimen consisted of PBMCs, obtained 5 days after the yellow fever booster vaccination. CDR3 protein: CASSVGPNRGLNYGYTF. In DNA, the CDR3 is TGTGCCAGCAGCGTAGGCCCCAACAGGGGGCTTAACTATGGCTACACCTTC.